Shown below are 14 T cell receptor beta chains from a single sample sequenced in a study of blood T cell repertoires in COVID-19. Clones were read by immunoSEQ multiplex PCR, and TCRdb kept only the in-frame ones, dropping some. This table has around 35,000 clones, around 86% appearing once. Sequencing was carried out using peripheral blood. These receptors all stem from a man aged 65 to 79 with acute or convalescent COVID-19.

The CDR3 coding sequence is TGTGCCAGCAGCTTGGCTAACACCGGGGAGCTGTTTTTT. Translated, it gives CASSLANTGELFF. The chain combines TRBV11-2 with TRBJ2-2; D ambiguous. Germline V lookup: CDR1 SGHAT, CDR2 FQNNGV. The V gene lost 3 bases and the J gene lost 2 bases, with 4 bases spanning the gap. The CDR3 loop spans 13 amino acids.

The genes are TRBV20-1 and TRBJ1-1; D remains ambiguous. The germline gives CDR1 DFQATT, CDR2 SNEGSKA (reference sequence). The CDR3 sequence is 11 residues long. V lost 4 bases, J lost 4 bases, and 7 bases lay in between. CDR3 in amino acids: CSAKDGTEAFF. The CDR3 bases are TGCAGTGCTAAAGACGGCACTGAAGCTTTCTTT.

This sequence joins TRBV9 and TRBJ2-5; 9 nucleotides line up with TRBD2. The CDR3 has 16 residues. From germline, CDR1 is SGDLS and CDR2 YYNGEE. With V trimmed by 0 bases and J by 6 bases, 9 bases remained unmatched. The CDR3 DNA sequence: TGTGCCAGCAGCGTAGGGATAGCGGGAGCACAAAAGACCCAGTACTTC. As protein: CASSVGIAGAQKTQYF.

Comment on this clone: Other DNA sequences from this sample encode an identical CDR3 as well. V gene TRBV15 combines with J gene TRBJ1-5; no firm D call. Trimming stripped 1 base from V and 5 bases from J, with 9 bases between. The CDR3 covers 14 residues. Per the germline V gene, CDR1 is LNHNV and CDR2 is YYDKDF (reference sequence). The CDR3 region is CATSRGQPDQPQHF. DNA of the CDR3: TGTGCCACCAGCAGAGGGCAACCCGATCAGCCCCAGCATTTT. The complete variable domain, with remaining parts taken from reference TRBV15 and TRBJ1-5, reads DAMVIQNPRYQVTQFGKPVTLSCSQTLNHNVMYWYQQKSSQAPKLLFHYYDKDFNNEADTPDNFQSRRPNTSFCFLDIRSPGLGDTAMYLCATSRGQPDQPQHFGDGTRLSIL.

J is TRBJ1-1 and V is TRBV25-1; the match to TRBD1 covers 7 bases. The CDR3 sequence is 13 residues long. The germline gives CDR1 MGHDK, CDR2 SYGVNS. The V segment lost 6 bases and the J segment 4 bases; nucleotides outside the gene matches: 5. The DNA for the CDR3 is TGTGCCAGCAGACAGGGGCAGGGCACTGAAGCTTTCTTT. Amino acids: CASRQGQGTEAFF.

The V call is TRBV14, the J call TRBJ2-2; D call uncertain. The V end lost 2 bases, the J end lost 6 bases, and 7 bases lay between the germline ends. From germline, CDR1 is SGHDN and CDR2 FVKESK. This CDR3 has 13 residues. CDR3 nucleotides: TGTGCCAGCAGCCAAATAATAGCCGGGGAGCTGTTTTTT. Encoded protein: CASSQIIAGELFF.

The chain is built from TRBV7-2 and TRBJ2-3; the D gene is possibly TRBD2 (6 bases). Per the germline V gene, CDR1 is SGHTA and CDR2 is FQGNSA. Between the trimmed V and J ends, which lost 5 bases and 2 bases, there was a span of 14 bases. This CDR3 has 15 residues. CDR3 loop: CASSATRWITDTQYF. CDR3 nucleotide sequence: TGTGCCAGCAGCGCGACTAGGTGGATCACAGATACGCAGTATTTT.

The rearrangement joins TRBV6-5 to TRBJ1-1; D may be TRBD1 (5 bases). The V gene lost 8 bases and the J gene lost 4 bases, with 14 bases spanning the gap. Per germline, CDR1 MNHEY and CDR2 SVGAGI. The CDR3 consists of 13 residues. CDR3 sequence: CASARGEATEAFF. The CDR3 region has the DNA TGTGCCAGCGCCCGAGGGGAGGCCACTGAAGCTTTCTTT.

The V call is TRBV7-3, the J call TRBJ2-5, with TRBD2 identical over 7 bases. Germline V lookup: CDR1 SGHTA, CDR2 FQGTGA. CDR3 size: 15 residues. The junction had 9 bases not matched to a gene; V was cut back by 5 bases and J by 3 bases. The CDR3 region has the DNA TGTGCCAGCAGCCTGAGCGGGACGGTCGAAGAGACCCAGTACTTC. Its protein product is CASSLSGTVEETQYF. The entire variable domain, with the rest obtained from reference TRBV7-3 and TRBJ2-5, is as follows: GAGVSQTPSNKVTEKGKYVELRCDPISGHTALYWYRQSLGQGPEFLIYFQGTGAADDSGLPNDRFFAVRPEGSVSTLKIQRTERGDSAVYLCASSLSGTVEETQYFGPGTRLLVL.

This clone came up a few times. The chain couples TRBV28 to TRBJ2-3; 7 positions agree with TRBD2. The CDR3 sequence is 14 residues long. Germline loops: CDR1 MDHEN, CDR2 SYDVKM. With 5 bases clipped from V and 0 bases from J, the junction kept 2 bases outside the gene matches. Here the CDR3 reads CASSPAGSTDTQYF. DNA for the CDR3: TGTGCCAGCAGTCCAGCGGGGAGCACAGATACGCAGTATTTT. Combining the CDR3 with reference TRBV28 and TRBJ2-3 gives the whole variable domain DVKVTQSSRYLVKRTGEKVFLECVQDMDHENMFWYRQDPGLGLRLIYFSYDVKMKEKGDIPEGYSVSREKKERFSLILESASTNQTSMYLCASSPAGSTDTQYFGPGTRLTVL.

The chain links TRBV28 to TRBJ1-1; 9 bases agree with TRBD1. V dropped 3 bases and J dropped 8; count of bases not matched to a gene: 4. The CDR3 runs to 13 residues. Germline CDR1 is MDHEN and CDR2 is SYDVKM. CDR3 loop: CASSLGTGREAFF. CDR3 nucleotides: TGTGCCAGCAGTTTGGGGACAGGGAGGGAAGCTTTCTTT.

The rearrangement joins TRBV19 to TRBJ1-2; TRBD1 matches 8 bases. V shed 3 bases and J 3 bases; nucleotides not matched to a gene: 12. Germline V gives CDR1 LNHDA, CDR2 SQIVND (reference sequence). This CDR3 is built from 17 residues. The CDR3 loop reads CASSMTGGQGADYGYTF. DNA of the CDR3: TGTGCCAGTAGTATGACCGGGGGTCAGGGGGCGGACTATGGCTACACCTTC.

This clone occurred a few times. The chain joins TRBV18 to TRBJ2-1, with 8 bases lining up with TRBD2. With V trimmed by 3 bases and J by 5 bases, 6 bases remained unmatched. The CDR3 covers 15 residues. Germline loops: CDR1 KGHSH, CDR2 LQKENI. CDR3 loop: CASSPIAGNNNEQFF. For the CDR3, the DNA is TGTGCCAGCTCACCGATAGCGGGGAACAACAATGAGCAGTTCTTC.

The V and J genes are TRBV10-2 and TRBJ2-7; 8 nucleotides line up with TRBD1. The CDR3 consists of 13 residues. V lost 7 bases to trimming and J lost 3 bases; unmatched junction nucleotides: 5. The V gene's germline CDR1 is WSHSY and CDR2 SAAADI. CDR3 amino acids: CASTPGQDYEQYF. CDR3 bases: TGCGCCAGCACCCCGGGACAGGACTACGAGCAGTACTTC.